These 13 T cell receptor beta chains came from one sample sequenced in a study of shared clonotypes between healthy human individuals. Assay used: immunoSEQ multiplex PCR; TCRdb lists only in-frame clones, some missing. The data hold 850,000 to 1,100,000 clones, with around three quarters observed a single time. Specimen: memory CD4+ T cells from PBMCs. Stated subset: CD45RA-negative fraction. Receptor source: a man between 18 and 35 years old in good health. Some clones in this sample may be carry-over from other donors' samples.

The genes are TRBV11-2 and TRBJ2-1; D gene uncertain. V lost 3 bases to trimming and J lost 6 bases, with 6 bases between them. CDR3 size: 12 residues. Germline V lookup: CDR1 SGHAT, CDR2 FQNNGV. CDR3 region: CASSFRINEQFF. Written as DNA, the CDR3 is TGTGCCAGCAGCTTCCGAATCAATGAGCAGTTCTTC.

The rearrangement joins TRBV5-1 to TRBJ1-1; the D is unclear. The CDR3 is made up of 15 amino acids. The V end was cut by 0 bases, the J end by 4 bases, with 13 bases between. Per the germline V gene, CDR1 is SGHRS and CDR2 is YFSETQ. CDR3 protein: CASSLETVRSTEAFF. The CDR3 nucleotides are TGCGCCAGCAGCTTGGAGACCGTCCGTAGCACTGAAGCTTTCTTT.

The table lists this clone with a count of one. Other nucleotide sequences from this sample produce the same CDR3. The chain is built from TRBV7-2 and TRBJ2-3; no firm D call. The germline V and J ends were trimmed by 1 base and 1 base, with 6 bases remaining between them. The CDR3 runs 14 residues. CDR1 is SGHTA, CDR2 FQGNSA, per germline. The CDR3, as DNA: TGTGCCAGCAGCTTAGTAGGTGGCACAGATACGCAGTATTTT. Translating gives CASSLVGGTDTQYF.

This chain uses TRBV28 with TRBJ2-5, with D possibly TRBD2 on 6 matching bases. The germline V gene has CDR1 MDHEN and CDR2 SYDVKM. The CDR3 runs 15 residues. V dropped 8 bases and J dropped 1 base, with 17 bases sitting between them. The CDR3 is CASHPTGRGQETQYF. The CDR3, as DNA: TGTGCCAGCCACCCCACCGGGCGGGGCCAAGAGACCCAGTACTTC.

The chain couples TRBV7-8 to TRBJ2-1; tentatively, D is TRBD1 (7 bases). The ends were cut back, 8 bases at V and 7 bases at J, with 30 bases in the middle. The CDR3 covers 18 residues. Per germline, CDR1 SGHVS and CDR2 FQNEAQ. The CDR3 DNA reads TGTGCCAGCGCAGGGGGGCCATCCGCGTCTAGGTCTAAGAATGAGCAGTTCTTC. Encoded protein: CASAGGPSASRSKNEQFF.

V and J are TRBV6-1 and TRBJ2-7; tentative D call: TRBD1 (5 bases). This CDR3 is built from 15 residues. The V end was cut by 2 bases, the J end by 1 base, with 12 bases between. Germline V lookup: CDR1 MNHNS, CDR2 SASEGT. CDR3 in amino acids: CASSERDSKSYEQYF. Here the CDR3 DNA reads TGTGCCAGCAGTGAACGTGACAGTAAATCCTACGAGCAGTACTTC.

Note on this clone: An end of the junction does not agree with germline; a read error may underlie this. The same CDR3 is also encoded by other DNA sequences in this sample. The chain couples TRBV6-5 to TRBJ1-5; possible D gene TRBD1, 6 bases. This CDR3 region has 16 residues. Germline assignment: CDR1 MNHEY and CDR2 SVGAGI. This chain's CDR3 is CASSYRQVRLGQPQHF. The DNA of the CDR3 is TGTGCCAGCAGTTACCGACAGGTCCGATTGGGGCAGCCCCAGCACTTT.

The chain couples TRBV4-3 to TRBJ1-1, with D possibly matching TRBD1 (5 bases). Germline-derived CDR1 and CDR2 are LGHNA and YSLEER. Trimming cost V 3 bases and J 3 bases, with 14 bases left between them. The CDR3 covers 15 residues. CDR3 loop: CASSQGLGEDTEAFF. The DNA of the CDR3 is TGCGCCAGCAGCCAGGGTCTGGGGGAGGACACTGAAGCTTTCTTT.

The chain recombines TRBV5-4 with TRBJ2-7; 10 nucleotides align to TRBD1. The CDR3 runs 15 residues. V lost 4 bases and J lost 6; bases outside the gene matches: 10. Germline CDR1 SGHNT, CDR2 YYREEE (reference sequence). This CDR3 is CASSNEPGQGFEQYF. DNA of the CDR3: TGTGCCAGCAGCAACGAACCGGGACAGGGGTTCGAGCAGTACTTC.

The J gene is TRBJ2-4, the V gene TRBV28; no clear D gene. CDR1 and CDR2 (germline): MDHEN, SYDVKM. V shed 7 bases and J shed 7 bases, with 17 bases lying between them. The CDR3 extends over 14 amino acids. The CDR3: CASNGFASPNIQYF. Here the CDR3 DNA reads TGTGCCAGCAACGGTTTTGCGAGTCCGAACATTCAGTACTTC.

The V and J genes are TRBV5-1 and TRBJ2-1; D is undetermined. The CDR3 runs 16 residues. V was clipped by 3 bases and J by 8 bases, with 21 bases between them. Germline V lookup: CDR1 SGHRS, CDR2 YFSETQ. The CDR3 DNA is TGCGCCAGCAGCTCCCCTGAAACTGGACGGCACCATGAGCAGTTCTTC. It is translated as CASSSPETGRHHEQFF.

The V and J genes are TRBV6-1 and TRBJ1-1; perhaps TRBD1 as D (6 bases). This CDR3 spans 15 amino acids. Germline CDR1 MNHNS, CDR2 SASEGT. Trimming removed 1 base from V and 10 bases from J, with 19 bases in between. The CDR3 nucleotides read TGTGCCAGCAGTGAAGTTGTTTCCGGTGGGGGCGCAGCTTTCTTT. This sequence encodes CASSEVVSGGGAAFF.

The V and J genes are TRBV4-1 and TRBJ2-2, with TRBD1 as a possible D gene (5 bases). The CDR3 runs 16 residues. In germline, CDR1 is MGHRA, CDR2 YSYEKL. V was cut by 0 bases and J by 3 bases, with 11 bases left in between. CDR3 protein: CASSQEQGEYTGELFF. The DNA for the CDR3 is TGCGCCAGCAGCCAAGAGCAGGGCGAGTACACCGGGGAGCTGTTTTTT.